Listed below are T cell receptor beta chains from one sample, sequenced in a study of blood T cell repertoires in COVID-19. TCRdb's table, derived via immunoSEQ multiplex PCR, lists solely in-frame clones and lacks some. This sample has around 230,000 clones, with over 80% found just once. The specimen was peripheral blood. All receptors derive from a man in his forties with acute or convalescent COVID-19. Each CDR3 is given with its conserved first and last residue. D genes are given only for firm matches. Some rows mark clone size as missing; the rest say once, few, many or name a class of expanded clone.

abundance | j_gene | d_gene | v_gene | CDR3aa | CDR3nt
. | TRBJ1-5 | . | TRBV19 | CASSIDRAGREPQHF | TGTGCCAGTAGTATAGATCGGGCGGGCCGTGAACCCCAGCATTTT
. | TRBJ2-7 | . | TRBV30 | CASTDSGEQYF | TGTGCCTCCACAGACAGCGGGGAGCAGTACTTC
. | TRBJ2-7 | TRBD2 | TRBV6-5 | CATWTSGIYEQYF | TGTGCCACCTGGACTAGCGGAATCTACGAGCAGTACTTC
. | TRBJ2-2 | . | TRBV6-4 | CASSEFSPERANTGELFF | TGTGCCAGCAGTGAATTTTCCCCGGAGCGGGCGAACACCGGGGAGCTGTTTTTT
. | TRBJ2-2 | TRBD1 | TRBV7-2 | CASSRGQVGGELFF | TGTGCCAGCAGTAGGGGACAGGTGGGCGGGGAGCTGTTTTTT
. | TRBJ2-3 | TRBD2 | TRBV7-9 | CASRPTSGRTDTQYF | TGTGCCAGCAGACCGACTAGCGGGAGAACAGATACGCAGTATTTT
. | TRBJ1-2 | TRBD1 | TRBV3-1/TRBV3-2 | CASSGGQFSYGYTF | TGTGCCAGCAGTGGGGGACAGTTCTCCTATGGCTACACCTTC
. | TRBJ1-5 | . | TRBV19 | CASSRTAIGNQPQHF | TGTGCCAGTAGTAGAACAGCCATAGGCAATCAGCCCCAGCATTTT
. | TRBJ1-2 | . | TRBV12-3/TRBV12-4 | CASSFRGFYGYTF | TGTGCCAGCAGTTTCAGGGGCTTCTATGGCTACACCTTC
. | TRBJ2-4 | TRBD1 | TRBV24-1 | CATSDRDRDAGKNIQYF | TGTGCCACCAGTGACCGGGACAGGGATGCGGGCAAAAACATTCAGTACTTC
few | TRBJ2-2 | TRBD2 | TRBV11-3 | CASRRSPSGSPGELFF | TGTGCCAGCAGGCGATCCCCTAGCGGGAGTCCCGGGGAGCTGTTTTTT
. | TRBJ1-5 | . | TRBV6-1 | CASSEQGPNQPQHF | TGTGCCAGCAGTGAACAGGGGCCGAATCAGCCCCAGCATTTT
. | TRBJ1-2 | . | TRBV14 | CASSPDMGYGYTF | TGTGCCAGCAGCCCGGACATGGGGTATGGCTACACCTTC
. | TRBJ2-7 | TRBD2 | TRBV19 | CASSLTSGETYEQYF | TGTGCCAGTAGTTTGACTAGCGGGGAGACCTACGAGCAGTACTTC
. | TRBJ1-2 | TRBD1 | TRBV11-3 | CASSHSGTGANYGYTF | TGTGCCAGCAGCCATTCGGGGACAGGAGCCAACTATGGCTACACCTTC
. | TRBJ1-4 | . | TRBV1 | CTSSQDSPLGNEKLFF | TGCACCAGCAGCCAAGATAGCCCTTTGGGTAATGAAAAACTGTTTTTT
. | TRBJ1-1 | . | TRBV6-5 | CASSYSSVNTEAFF | TGTGCCAGCAGTTACTCGTCGGTGAACACTGAAGCTTTCTTT
. | TRBJ1-1 | . | TRBV3-1/TRBV3-2 | CASSQVELGLNEAFF | TGTGCCAGCAGCCAAGTCGAACTCGGACTAAATGAAGCTTTCTTT
. | TRBJ1-5 | . | TRBV5-6 | CASSLAGSDVYSNQPQHF | TGTGCCAGCAGCTTGGCCGGGTCGGATGTCTATAGCAATCAGCCCCAGCATTTT
. | TRBJ1-1 | . | TRBV28 | CASSLPGTMNTEAFF | TGTGCCAGCAGTTTACCCGGGACAATGAACACTGAAGCTTTCTTT
. | TRBJ2-1 | TRBD2 | TRBV6-5 | CASRGRALDEQFF | TGTGCCAGCAGGGGGAGGGCCCTCGATGAGCAGTTCTTC
. | TRBJ1-1 | TRBD1 | TRBV5-6 | CASSLEGGQGPNTEAFF | TGTGCCAGCAGCTTGGAAGGGGGACAGGGGCCGAACACTGAAGCTTTCTTT
. | TRBJ2-4 | TRBD2 | TRBV7-9 | CASSRTGTSGGDIQYF | TGTGCCAGCAGCCGGACCGGGACTAGCGGTGGCGACATTCAGTACTTC
. | TRBJ1-1 | . | TRBV4-2 | CASSQNRINTEAFF | TGTGCCAGCAGCCAAAACAGGATTAACACTGAAGCTTTCTTT
. | TRBJ1-2 | . | TRBV19 | CASIPRGTANYGYTF | TGTGCCAGTATTCCTCGAGGAACGGCTAACTATGGCTACACCTTC
few | TRBJ2-5 | TRBD2 | TRBV7-2 | CASSTGGTRETQYF | TGTGCCAGCAGCACGGGAGGGACCCGGGAGACCCAGTACTTC
. | TRBJ1-3 | . | TRBV6-6 | CASSYSVGAGNTIYF | TGTGCCAGCAGTTACTCGGTAGGGGCTGGAAACACCATATATTTT
. | TRBJ1-1 | TRBD1 | TRBV5-1 | CASSLGLGQGASEAFF | TGCGCCAGCAGCTTGGGGCTGGGACAGGGGGCTTCTGAAGCTTTCTTT
. | TRBJ2-2 | TRBD1 | TRBV10-3 | CAISRGQGGGELFF | TGTGCCATCAGCCGGGGACAGGGAGGAGGGGAGCTGTTTTTT
. | TRBJ2-7 | . | TRBV29-1 | CSAMGRTGFYEQYF | TGCAGCGCCATGGGAAGGACGGGATTCTACGAGCAGTACTTC
once | TRBJ2-1 | . | TRBV19 | CASSPQALTYNEQFF | TGTGCCAGTAGTCCCCAAGCGCTTACCTACAATGAGCAGTTCTTC
. | TRBJ1-5 | . | TRBV15 | CATSRDGRIGQPQHF | TGTGCCACCAGCAGAGACGGAAGGATCGGGCAGCCCCAGCATTTT
. | TRBJ2-1 | TRBD2 | TRBV4-2 | CASSQVGRSGRLSYNEQFF | TGTGCCAGCAGCCAAGTTGGGAGAAGCGGGAGACTATCCTACAATGAGCAGTTCTTC
once | TRBJ1-2 | TRBD1 | TRBV6-6 | CASSILQGAVGYTF | TGTGCCAGCAGTATACTACAGGGGGCGGTCGGCTACACCTTC
. | TRBJ1-5 | TRBD1 | TRBV6-5 | CASSYSRGHGQPQHF | TGTGCCAGCAGTTACAGCAGGGGGCACGGTCAGCCCCAGCATTTT
few | TRBJ1-2 | . | TRBV6-1 | CASSEAVTRSPLGYTF | TGTGCCAGCAGTGAAGCAGTTACCCGAAGCCCCCTCGGCTACACCTTC
. | TRBJ2-1 | TRBD2 | TRBV5-1 | CASSPGLVSNEQFF | TGCGCCAGCAGCCCCGGACTAGTTTCCAATGAGCAGTTCTTC
. | TRBJ1-5 | TRBD1 | TRBV2 | CASKDRSNQPQHF | TGTGCCAGCAAGGACAGGAGCAATCAGCCCCAGCATTTT
. | TRBJ2-2 | TRBD2 | TRBV5-5 | CASSLGLAGGTNTGELFF | TGTGCCAGCAGCTTAGGACTAGCGGGAGGTACGAACACCGGGGAGCTGTTTTTT
. | TRBJ1-5 | . | TRBV10-1 | CASSEARGNQPQHF | TGCGCCAGCAGTGAGGCTCGGGGCAATCAGCCCCAGCATTTT
. | TRBJ2-7 | TRBD2 | TRBV7-2 | CASSFASGQSSYEQYF | TGTGCCAGCAGCTTTGCTAGCGGGCAGAGCTCCTACGAGCAGTACTTC
. | TRBJ2-7 | TRBD2 | TRBV28 | CATLDRASGGEQYF | TGTGCCACCCTTGATAGGGCTAGCGGGGGCGAGCAGTACTTC
. | TRBJ2-4 | TRBD2 | TRBV4-2 | CASSQDRGAGGPGNIQYF | TGTGCCAGCAGCCAAGATAGGGGAGCGGGAGGGCCGGGAAACATTCAGTACTTC
. | TRBJ1-2 | . | TRBV28 | CATDSNYGYTF | TGTGCCACCGACTCTAACTATGGCTACACCTTC
. | TRBJ1-3 | . | TRBV30 | CAWSIGSSGNTIYF | TGTGCCTGGAGTATAGGGAGCTCTGGAAACACCATATATTTT
. | TRBJ2-7 | . | TRBV7-8 | CASSSGTPTTSYEQYF | TGTGCCAGCAGCTCGGGGACACCCACCACCTCCTACGAGCAGTACTTC
. | TRBJ1-2 | . | TRBV27 | CASSFLAGSYGYTF | TGTGCCAGCAGTTTCCTCGCGGGGAGCTATGGCTACACCTTC
few | TRBJ1-2 | . | TRBV25-1 | CASSERGPNYGYTF | TGTGCCAGCAGTGAACGCGGCCCTAACTATGGCTACACCTTC
once | TRBJ1-4 | . | TRBV28 | CASTQQGLWNEKLFF | TGTGCCAGCACCCAACAGGGATTGTGGAATGAAAAACTGTTTTTT
. | TRBJ1-1 | TRBD1 | TRBV19 | CASSAGTEPFDTEAFF | TGTGCCAGTAGTGCCGGGACAGAACCTTTTGACACTGAAGCTTTCTTT
. | TRBJ2-7 | . | TRBV5-1 | CASSSLGQIYEQYF | TGCGCCAGCAGCTCACTGGGGCAGATTTACGAGCAGTACTTC
. | TRBJ1-4 | . | TRBV7-9 | CASSLSADSNEKLFF | TGTGCCAGCAGCTTATCGGCAGACTCTAATGAAAAACTGTTTTTT
. | TRBJ2-1 | TRBD2 | TRBV4-3 | CASSQDTGIAGVNEQFF | TGCGCCAGCAGCCAAGATACAGGGATAGCGGGAGTTAATGAGCAGTTCTTC
. | TRBJ2-4 | TRBD2 | TRBV6-6 | CASSPLAGVRAKNIQYF | TGTGCCAGCAGTCCCTTAGCGGGAGTAAGAGCCAAAAACATTCAGTACTTC
. | TRBJ2-1 | TRBD2 | TRBV18 | CASSTREADNEQFF | TGTGCCAGCTCAACCCGGGAGGCGGACAATGAGCAGTTCTTC